Following are 11 T cell receptor beta chains from one sample sequenced in a study of blood T cell repertoires in COVID-19. This table comes from immunoSEQ multiplex PCR, and its TCRdb copy is limited to in-frame clones, with some not included. The sample lists 15,000 to 20,000 clones, roughly 93% occurring once. Input material: peripheral blood. These receptors came from a human donor in a cohort sampled during active COVID-19.

The chain recombines TRBV4-2 with TRBJ2-1, with 7 bases identical to TRBD2. V dropped 7 bases and J dropped 7; count of bases not matched to a gene: 16. CDR1 LGHNA and CDR2 YNFKEQ come from the germline V gene. This CDR3 comprises 16 residues. The CDR3 bases are TGTGCCAGCACTACCAGAGGCGGGGGACCTAGGAATGAGCAGTTCTTC. This translates into CASTTRGGGPRNEQFF.

The rearrangement joins TRBV7-2 to TRBJ2-7; a possible D gene is TRBD2 (6 bases). V dropped 7 bases and J dropped 2 bases, with 21 bases sitting between them. Germline lookup yields CDR1 SGHTA and CDR2 FQGNSA. The CDR3 loop spans 16 amino acids. The CDR3 bases are TGTGCCAGCAACCCGGGACTTTCGGTAGGGACCTACGAGCAGTACTTC. Translated, it gives CASNPGLSVGTYEQYF. The variable domain in full, completed from reference TRBV7-2 and TRBJ2-7, reads GAGVSQSPSNKVTEKGKDVELRCDPISGHTALYWYRQSLGQGLEFLIYFQGNSAPDKSGLPSDRFSAERTGGSVSTLTIQRTQQEDSAVYLCASNPGLSVGTYEQYFGPGTRLTVT.

This sequence joins TRBV11-3 and TRBJ2-1; D may be TRBD2 (6 bases). The V gene lost 1 base and the J gene lost 9 bases, with 16 bases spanning the gap. CDR1 SGHNT and CDR2 YENEEA come from the germline V gene. This CDR3 has 15 residues. This chain's CDR3 is CASSLVRGGAGEQFF. CDR3 nucleotides: TGTGCCAGCAGCTTAGTGCGGGGAGGAGCGGGTGAGCAGTTCTTC.

V and J are TRBV15 and TRBJ1-3, with TRBD1 as a possible D gene (6 bases). Germline V gene data show CDR1 as LNHNV and CDR2 as YYDKDF (reference sequence). The CDR3 is 16 amino acids. V lost 0 bases and J lost 4, with 13 bases in between. The CDR3 DNA sequence: TGTGCCACCAGCAGAGATCGGGCAGGGGAAGGAAACACCATATATTTT. Its translation is CATSRDRAGEGNTIYF.

The chain uses TRBV5-8 and TRBJ2-2; the D is unclear. The CDR3 extends over 11 amino acids. Per the germline V gene, CDR1 is SGHTS and CDR2 is YDEGEE. Trimming cost V 5 bases and J 7 bases, with 6 bases left between them. The CDR3 loop is CASRRSGELFF. For the CDR3, the DNA is TGTGCCAGCAGACGGAGCGGGGAGCTGTTTTTT.

This chain links TRBV5-5 with TRBJ2-6; D unresolved. This CDR3 contains 13 residues. CDR1 and CDR2 from the germline V gene are SGHKS and YYEKEE (reference sequence). V was clipped by 0 bases and J by 4 bases, with 2 bases between them. This chain's CDR3 is CASSLAGANVLTF. The CDR3 region has the DNA TGTGCCAGCAGCTTGGCGGGGGCCAACGTCCTGACTTTC.

The chain uses TRBV3-1 (or the pseudogene TRBV3-2) and TRBJ2-2; D is undetermined. The CDR3 sequence is 12 residues long. Looked up from germline, CDR1 is LGHDT and CDR2 is YNNKEL (reference sequence). V gave up 1 base and J gave up 7 bases, with 4 bases separating them. The chain's CDR3 is CASSQAGGELFF. CDR3 bases: TGTGCCAGCAGCCAAGCAGGCGGGGAGCTGTTTTTT.

In this sample, this clone turned up a few times. The V call is TRBV6-6, the J call TRBJ2-3, with 9 bases lining up with TRBD2. V dropped 2 bases and J dropped 3; count of bases not matched to a gene: 6. CDR1 MNHNY and CDR2 SVGAGI come from the germline V gene (reference sequence). This CDR3 is 16 amino acids long. The CDR3 reads CASSYGSSGSTDTQYF. The CDR3 bases are TGTGCCAGCAGTTACGGTAGTAGCGGGAGTACAGATACGCAGTATTTT.

This chain connects TRBV20-1 to TRBJ2-7; D gene uncertain. Germline loops: CDR1 DFQATT, CDR2 SNEGSKA (reference sequence). The CDR3 spans 12 residues. V was shortened by 3 bases and J by 7 bases, with 13 bases between the two germline ends. The CDR3 here is CSASNELGEQYF. The CDR3 DNA reads as TGCAGTGCTAGTAATGAGCTCGGGGAGCAGTACTTC.

This chain uses TRBV28 with TRBJ2-2; D remains ambiguous. Germline values: CDR1 MDHEN, CDR2 SYDVKM. This CDR3 has 15 residues. The ends were cut back, 6 bases at V and 1 base at J, with 12 bases in the middle. The CDR3 DNA reads as TGTGCCAGCAGCCGAGACTTGATGAACACCGGGGAGCTGTTTTTT. The encoded protein is CASSRDLMNTGELFF.

This rearrangement joins TRBV5-4 to TRBJ1-5; D perhaps matches TRBD1 (5 bases). The CDR3 totals 13 residues. V lost 0 bases to trimming and J lost 4 bases, with 5 bases between them. Looked up from germline, CDR1 is SGHNT and CDR2 is YYREEE (reference sequence). CDR3 sequence reads: CASSLDRNQPQHF. CDR3 DNA: TGTGCCAGCAGCTTGGACAGGAATCAGCCCCAGCATTTT.